This T cell receptor beta chain was documented in a study of cytomegalovirus exposure and HLA in healthy donors. Study outcomes and limitations: CMV antigen specificity was confirmed in vitro for a few CMV-associated chains. It was 150 to 200 TCR beta chains that were listed as cytomegalovirus-associated.

Clones were sequenced by immunoSEQ multiplex PCR, and TCRdb holds only the in-frame ones, with some missing. The sample consists of 73,000 or so clones, around 94% of them appearing once. Note on this clone: Its cognate antigen is unknown.

The specimen sequenced was PBMCs. This TCR came from a young woman in good health and CMV-seropositive.

The CDR3 reads CASSKEAYRQNYEQYF. The DNA for the CDR3 is TGTGCCAGCAGCAAAGAGGCCTATCGACAGAACTACGAGCAGTACTTC. This rearrangement joins TRBV21-1 to TRBJ2-7; no check of the table's D call, TRBD1, against the DNA was made. TRBV21-1 corresponds to a pseudogene. This CDR3 region has 16 residues.